These T cell receptor beta chains were read from a single sample in a study of CD8 T cells in ankylosing spondylitis. Each CDR3 protein is one row after TCRdb ran MiXCR on the 5' RACE reads. The repertoire includes 700,000 to 850,000 distinct CDR3 sequences, 12% of them detected once, and approximately 0.46% sits in the top ten. The source material was blood, either unsorted or a sorted T cell fraction (not recorded which). The source is a male donor with ankylosing spondylitis. CDR3s include the opening cysteine and the closing phenylalanine or tryptophan. Fields, in order: V gene, clone size, J gene, D gene, CDR3 DNA, CDR3 protein. A D gene is named only where the DNA matches it firmly. A row's size may be missing; if present it is once, few, many or a size class.

V: TRBV20-1; size: NA; J: TRBJ2-7; D: NA; DNA: TGCAGTGCTAGAGGTCCCAACGAGCAGTACTTC; CDR3: CSARGPNEQYF
V: TRBV7-2; size: many; J: TRBJ2-5; D: TRBD2; DNA: TGTGCCAGCAGCTTTCGCGGGAGGTACCAAGAGACCCAGTACTTC; CDR3: CASSFRGRYQETQYF
V: TRBV7-6; size: few; J: TRBJ2-5; D: TRBD1; DNA: TGTGCCAGCAGCTTATTAGGGGGCTTCTACCAAGAGACCCAGTACTTC; CDR3: CASSLLGGFYQETQYF
V: TRBV10-3; size: NA; J: TRBJ2-3; D: NA; DNA: TGTGCCATCAGTGAGGGCAGGAGCACAGATACGCAGTATTTT; CDR3: CAISEGRSTDTQYF
V: TRBV29-1; size: many; J: TRBJ2-5; D: NA; DNA: TGCAGCGGCCGACTAAGGGGACAAGAGACCCAGTACTTC; CDR3: CSGRLRGQETQYF
V: TRBV29-1; size: many; J: TRBJ2-5; D: NA; DNA: TGCAGCGTTGAAAATCAGGAGACCCAGTACTTC; CDR3: CSVENQETQYF
V: TRBV5-1; size: NA; J: TRBJ2-5; D: NA; DNA: TGCGCCAGCAGCTATGCTATAGCTCAAGAGACCCAGTACTTC; CDR3: CASSYAIAQETQYF
V: TRBV20-1; size: few; J: TRBJ2-7; D: NA; DNA: TGCAGTGCTAGACCCCCCTACGAGCAGTACTTC; CDR3: CSARPPYEQYF
V: TRBV6-2/TRBV6-3; size: few; J: TRBJ1-1; D: NA; DNA: TGTGCCAGCAGTTATAGAGGGGGAGCTTTCTTT; CDR3: CASSYRGGAFF
V: TRBV4-1; size: NA; J: TRBJ2-7; D: TRBD1; DNA: TGCCCCAGCAGCTTACAGGGGACGGGCTACGAGCAGTACTTC; CDR3: CPSSLQGTGYEQYF
V: TRBV5-1; size: NA; J: TRBJ1-1; D: NA; DNA: TGCGCCAGCAGTCAAAATCCTGACAGGCTCATGAACACTGAAGCTTTCTTT; CDR3: CASSQNPDRLMNTEAFF
V: TRBV6-1; size: few; J: TRBJ2-7; D: TRBD2; DNA: TGTGCCACCGGACTAGCGGGGAATCGGCAGTACTTC; CDR3: CATGLAGNRQYF
V: TRBV29-1; size: NA; J: TRBJ2-3; D: TRBD2; DNA: TGCAGCGTTGAGTTCTCTAGCGGGAGCCCAGATACGCAGTATTTT; CDR3: CSVEFSSGSPDTQYF
V: TRBV28; size: NA; J: TRBJ2-3; D: NA; DNA: TGTGCCAGCAGTTCCCCCCTGGACATCACAGATACGCAGTATTTT; CDR3: CASSSPLDITDTQYF
V: TRBV7-2; size: many; J: TRBJ1-6; D: NA; DNA: TGTGCCAGCAGCTTTATCGGGCCCCATTCACCCCTCCACTTT; CDR3: CASSFIGPHSPLHF
V: TRBV12-3/TRBV12-4; size: NA; J: TRBJ1-2; D: NA; DNA: TGTGCCAGCAGTTTATTAGCAGGGATGGTACGAGGCTACACCTTC; CDR3: CASSLLAGMVRGYTF
V: TRBV11-1; size: NA; J: TRBJ2-3; D: TRBD2; DNA: TGTGCCAGCAGCTTAGCGCCGAGGACTAGCGGGACAGATACGCAGTATTTT; CDR3: CASSLAPRTSGTDTQYF
V: TRBV28; size: NA; J: TRBJ2-2; D: NA; DNA: TGTGCCATCGAACGGGCTAGTCGTACCGGGGAGCTGTTTTTT; CDR3: CAIERASRTGELFF
V: TRBV15; size: NA; J: TRBJ1-4; D: TRBD1; DNA: TGTGCCACCAGCACCAGACAGGGTAGCGTTGAAAAACTGTTTTTT; CDR3: CATSTRQGSVEKLFF
V: TRBV20-1; size: few; J: TRBJ2-1; D: NA; DNA: TGCAGTGCCAATCACCCCACTGGGAGCAATGAGCAGTTCTTC; CDR3: CSANHPTGSNEQFF
V: TRBV18; size: few; J: TRBJ1-1; D: NA; DNA: TGTGCCAGCTCACCCGGACGGGGAGCTTTCTTT; CDR3: CASSPGRGAFF
V: TRBV12-3/TRBV12-4; size: many; J: TRBJ2-5; D: NA; DNA: TGTGCCAGCAGCCTGGGGACGGACCAAGAGACCCAGTACTTC; CDR3: CASSLGTDQETQYF
V: TRBV29-1; size: many; J: TRBJ2-7; D: NA; DNA: TGCAGCGTTCGGAGAGACTACGAGCAGTACTTC; CDR3: CSVRRDYEQYF
V: TRBV7-2; size: few; J: TRBJ1-1; D: TRBD1; DNA: TGTGCCAGCAGCTCCTCAGTCAGGACAGGGGGCGGAACTTTCTTT; CDR3: CASSSSVRTGGGTFF
V: TRBV20-1; size: many; J: TRBJ2-5; D: TRBD1; DNA: TGCAGTGCTAGAGATCGGGCAGGGGGCCGAGAGACCCAGTACTTC; CDR3: CSARDRAGGRETQYF
V: TRBV5-6; size: NA; J: TRBJ2-3; D: TRBD2; DNA: TGTGCCAGCAGCCGCCCCAGCGGGGGGACAGATACGCAGTATTTT; CDR3: CASSRPSGGTDTQYF
V: TRBV7-8; size: NA; J: TRBJ2-3; D: NA; DNA: TGTGCCAGCAGCCCCCGAATCGGCGATACGCAGTATTTT; CDR3: CASSPRIGDTQYF
V: TRBV20-1; size: NA; J: TRBJ1-1; D: NA; DNA: TGCAGTGCTGATAGTATAACTGAAGCTTTCTTT; CDR3: CSADSITEAFF
V: TRBV12-3/TRBV12-4; size: many; J: TRBJ1-5; D: NA; DNA: TGTGCCAGCAGTCCCCCCCACAATCAGCCCCAGCATTTT; CDR3: CASSPPHNQPQHF
V: TRBV28; size: many; J: TRBJ1-4; D: TRBD1; DNA: TGTGCCAGCAGTTCCCCGGGACAGGGGAATGAAAAACTGTTTTTT; CDR3: CASSSPGQGNEKLFF
V: TRBV27; size: NA; J: TRBJ2-1; D: NA; DNA: TGTGCCAGCAGTTTATTTGGGCCAAGCAACAATGAGCAGTTCTTC; CDR3: CASSLFGPSNNEQFF
V: TRBV12-3/TRBV12-4; size: NA; J: TRBJ2-2; D: NA; DNA: TGTGCCAGCAGACGGGCCCGGGTGGAGCTGTTTTTT; CDR3: CASRRARVELFF
V: TRBV5-1; size: few; J: TRBJ1-1; D: NA; DNA: TGCGCCAGCGTCTTGGCCAGGACGGGAGAAGCTTTCTTT; CDR3: CASVLARTGEAFF
V: TRBV12-3/TRBV12-4; size: NA; J: TRBJ2-5; D: NA; DNA: TGTGCCAGCAGTTTAGTATTCGGGGCGCAGGAGACCCAGTACTTC; CDR3: CASSLVFGAQETQYF
V: TRBV4-2; size: few; J: TRBJ2-5; D: NA; DNA: TGTGCCAGCAGCCGGGCGGAAGCGGACGAAGAGACCCAGTACTTC; CDR3: CASSRAEADEETQYF
V: TRBV20-1; size: NA; J: TRBJ2-7; D: TRBD1; DNA: TGCAGTGCTAAGGAAAGGACAGGGCGGGAGCAGTACTTC; CDR3: CSAKERTGREQYF
V: TRBV7-9; size: NA; J: TRBJ1-2; D: NA; DNA: TGTGCCAGTAGCTTCTCGGGGTTTGGCTACACCTTC; CDR3: CASSFSGFGYTF
V: TRBV6-1; size: NA; J: TRBJ2-7; D: TRBD2; DNA: TGTGCCAGCAGTAGAGCGGGAGTTCGTTACGAGCAGTACTTC; CDR3: CASSRAGVRYEQYF
V: TRBV15; size: few; J: TRBJ2-1; D: NA; DNA: TGTGCCACCAGCAGACCTACAGGGAGCTCCTACAATGAGCAGTTCTTC; CDR3: CATSRPTGSSYNEQFF
V: TRBV2; size: few; J: TRBJ1-2; D: NA; DNA: TGTGCCAGCAGTGAAGCTCACAGATCTGGCTACACCTTC; CDR3: CASSEAHRSGYTF
V: TRBV7-6; size: few; J: TRBJ1-1; D: NA; DNA: TGTGCCAGCAGCTTAGCAGGCACCCGGTACACTGAAGCTTTCTTT; CDR3: CASSLAGTRYTEAFF
V: TRBV15; size: NA; J: TRBJ2-1; D: TRBD2; DNA: TGTCCCACCAGCGTGACTAGCGGGAGCGTTGAGCAGTTCTTC; CDR3: CPTSVTSGSVEQFF
V: TRBV20-1; size: NA; J: TRBJ2-1; D: TRBD1; DNA: TGCAGTGCTAGACCCAAGAGGGACAGAACTCACAATGAGCAGTTCTTC; CDR3: CSARPKRDRTHNEQFF
V: TRBV5-6; size: many; J: TRBJ1-5; D: NA; DNA: TGTGCCAGCAGCCGAGGTAGCAATCAGCCCCAGCATTTT; CDR3: CASSRGSNQPQHF
V: TRBV20-1; size: NA; J: TRBJ2-5; D: NA; DNA: TGCAGTGCTAGAGAGGCTAGCCTCCAAGAGACCCAGTACTTC; CDR3: CSAREASLQETQYF
V: TRBV6-1; size: few; J: TRBJ1-2; D: TRBD1; DNA: TGTGCCAGCAGGGGGACAGGAGTACTCTATGGCTACACCTTC; CDR3: CASRGTGVLYGYTF
V: TRBV24-1; size: NA; J: TRBJ1-2; D: NA; DNA: TGTGCCACCAGTGAAACGGGCCTCCTTGGGGCTAACTATGGCTACACCTTC; CDR3: CATSETGLLGANYGYTF
V: TRBV3-1; size: few; J: TRBJ1-2; D: NA; DNA: TGTGCCAGCAGCCACCCTCAGGGGTATGGCTACACCTTC; CDR3: CASSHPQGYGYTF
V: TRBV7-2; size: NA; J: TRBJ2-2; D: TRBD1; DNA: TGTGCCAGCAGCAACACAGGGGCCGGGGAGCTGTTTTTT; CDR3: CASSNTGAGELFF
V: TRBV4-3; size: NA; J: TRBJ2-3; D: NA; DNA: TGCGCCAGCAGCCAAGCCGCAATTGCCGGTACGCAGTATTTT; CDR3: CASSQAAIAGTQYF
V: TRBV29-1; size: many; J: TRBJ1-1; D: TRBD1; DNA: TGCAGCGTCAAGGACAGGGTGGGGGCTTTGAACACTGAAGCTTTCTTT; CDR3: CSVKDRVGALNTEAFF